This TCR beta chain was sequenced in a study of neurological immune-mediated disorders. cDNA was made by 5'RACE with 10-nucleotide random UMIs. TCRdb passed the 5' RACE reads through MiXCR, listing each CDR3 protein once. The table shows 66,000 or so distinct CDR3 sequences, with around 5% occurring only once. This clonotype has more than one count but fewer than ten. A read error may account for a junction end that differs from germline. This TCR was recovered from a young woman with multiple sclerosis. Sequencing was done on a sample of PBMCs.

CDR3: CASSLRGTGGISNQPQNF. The CDR3 DNA follows: TGTGCCAGCAGTTTGCGCGGGACAGGGGGCATAAGCAATCAGCCCCAGAATTTT. The chain joins TRBV6-5 to TRBJ1-5; 12 nucleotides line up with TRBD1. Germline V gene lookup returns CDR1 MNHEY and CDR2 SVGAGI. The CDR3 extends over 18 amino acids.